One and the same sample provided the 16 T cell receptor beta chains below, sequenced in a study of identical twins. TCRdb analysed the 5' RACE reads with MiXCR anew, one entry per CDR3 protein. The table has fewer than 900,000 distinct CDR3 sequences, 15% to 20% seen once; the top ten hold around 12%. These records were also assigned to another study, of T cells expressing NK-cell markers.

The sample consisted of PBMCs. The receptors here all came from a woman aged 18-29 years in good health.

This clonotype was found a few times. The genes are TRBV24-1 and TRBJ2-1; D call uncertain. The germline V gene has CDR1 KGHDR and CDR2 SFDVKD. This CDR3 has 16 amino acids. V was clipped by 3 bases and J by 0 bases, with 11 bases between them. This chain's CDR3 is CATSDPTVSSYNEQFF. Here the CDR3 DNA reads TGTGCCACCAGTGATCCGACGGTAAGCTCCTACAATGAGCAGTTCTTC.

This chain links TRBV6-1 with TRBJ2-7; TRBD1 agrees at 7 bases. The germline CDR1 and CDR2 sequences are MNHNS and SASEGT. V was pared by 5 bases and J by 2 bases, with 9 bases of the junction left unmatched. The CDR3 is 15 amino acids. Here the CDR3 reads CASSRSRTGTYEQYF. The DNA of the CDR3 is TGTGCCAGCAGTCGCTCCCGGACAGGTACCTACGAGCAGTACTTC.

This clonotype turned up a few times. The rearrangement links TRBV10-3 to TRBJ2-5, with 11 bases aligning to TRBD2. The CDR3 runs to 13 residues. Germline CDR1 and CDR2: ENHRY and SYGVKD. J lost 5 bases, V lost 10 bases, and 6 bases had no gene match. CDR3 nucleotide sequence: TGTGCCACCTCCGGGACTAGCGGCGAGACCCAGTACTTC. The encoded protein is CATSGTSGETQYF.

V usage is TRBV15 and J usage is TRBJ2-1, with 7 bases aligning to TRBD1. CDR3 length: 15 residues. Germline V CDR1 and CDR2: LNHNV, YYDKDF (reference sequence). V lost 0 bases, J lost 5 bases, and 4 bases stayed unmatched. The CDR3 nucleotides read TGTGCCACCAGCAGAGATCCGGGACAGAACAATGAGCAGTTCTTC. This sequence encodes CATSRDPGQNNEQFF.

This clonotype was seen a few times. The CDR3 nucleotides are TGTGCCAGCAGTTTAGGTTCCGAGGCCCGAACACTGATGAACACTGAAGCTTTCTTT. Protein: CASSLGSEARTLMNTEAFF. The chain is built from TRBV27 and TRBJ1-1; D uncertain. This CDR3 region has 19 residues. Trimming removed 2 bases from V and 0 bases from J, with 22 bases in between. Germline assignment: CDR1 MNHEY and CDR2 SMNVEV (reference sequence).

The DNA for the CDR3 is TGTGCCAGCAGGCCCGGGTACCGTCAGCCCCAGCATTTT. This sequence encodes CASRPGYRQPQHF. The rearrangement joins TRBV12-3 or TRBV12-4 to TRBJ1-5; D uncertain. The CDR3 has 13 residues. V was trimmed by 6 bases and J by 6 bases, leaving 12 bases between them.

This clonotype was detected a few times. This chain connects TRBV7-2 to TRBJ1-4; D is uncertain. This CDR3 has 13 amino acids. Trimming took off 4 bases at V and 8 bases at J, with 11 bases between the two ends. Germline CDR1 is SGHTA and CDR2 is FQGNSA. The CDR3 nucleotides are TGTGCCAGCAGCTCCCAATTGGGGGAAAAACTGTTTTTT. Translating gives CASSSQLGEKLFF.

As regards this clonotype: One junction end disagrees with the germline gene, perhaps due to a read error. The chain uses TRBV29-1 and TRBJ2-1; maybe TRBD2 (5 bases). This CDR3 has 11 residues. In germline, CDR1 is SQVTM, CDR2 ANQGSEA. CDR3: CLTESGNEQFF. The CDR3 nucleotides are TGTCTTACTGAGAGCGGCAATGAGCAGTTCTTC.

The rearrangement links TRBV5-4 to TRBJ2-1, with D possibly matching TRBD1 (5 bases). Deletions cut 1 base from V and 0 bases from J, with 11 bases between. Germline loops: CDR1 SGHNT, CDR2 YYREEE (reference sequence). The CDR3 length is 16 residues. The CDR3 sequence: CASSLTRASSYNEQFF. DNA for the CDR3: TGTGCCAGCAGCTTGACCAGGGCAAGCTCCTACAATGAGCAGTTCTTC.

CDR3 residues: CASISPGTSGGTYNEQFF. DNA for the CDR3: TGCGCCAGCATTTCACCCGGGACTAGCGGGGGGACCTACAATGAGCAGTTCTTC. V gene TRBV10-2 combines with J gene TRBJ2-1; TRBD2 matches 15 bases. Germline CDR1 reads WSHSY; CDR2 reads SAAADI. The length of the CDR3 is 18 residues. V lost 7 bases, J lost 2 bases, and 9 bases stayed unmatched.

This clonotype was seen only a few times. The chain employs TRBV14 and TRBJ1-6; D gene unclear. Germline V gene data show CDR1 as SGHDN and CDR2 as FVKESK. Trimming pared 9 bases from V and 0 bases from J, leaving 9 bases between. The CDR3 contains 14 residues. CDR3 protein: CASGGSSYNSPLHF. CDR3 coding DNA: TGTGCCAGTGGCGGGAGCTCCTATAATTCACCCCTCCACTTT. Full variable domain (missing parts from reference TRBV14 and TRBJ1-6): EAGVTQFPSHSVIEKGQTVTLRCDPISGHDNLYWYRRVMGKEIKFLLHFVKESKQDESGMPNNRFLAERTGGTYSTLKVQPAELEDSGVYFCASGGSSYNSPLHFGNGTRLTVT.

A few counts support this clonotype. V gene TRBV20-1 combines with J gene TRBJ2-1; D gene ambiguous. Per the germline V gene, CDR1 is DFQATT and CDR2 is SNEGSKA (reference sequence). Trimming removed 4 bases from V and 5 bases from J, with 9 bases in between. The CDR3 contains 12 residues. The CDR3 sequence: CSAKLPNNEQFF. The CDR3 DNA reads TGCAGTGCTAAACTACCGAACAATGAGCAGTTCTTC.

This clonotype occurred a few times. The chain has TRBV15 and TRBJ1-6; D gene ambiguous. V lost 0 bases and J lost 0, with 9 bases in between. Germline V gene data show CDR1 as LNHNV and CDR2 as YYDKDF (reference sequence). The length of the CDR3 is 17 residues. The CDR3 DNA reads TGTGCCACCAGCAGAGACTACCAGAGCTCCTATAATTCACCCCTCCACTTT. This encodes CATSRDYQSSYNSPLHF.

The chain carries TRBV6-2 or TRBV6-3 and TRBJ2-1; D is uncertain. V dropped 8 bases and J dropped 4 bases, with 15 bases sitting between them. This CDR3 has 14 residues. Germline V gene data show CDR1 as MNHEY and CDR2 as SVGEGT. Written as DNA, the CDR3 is TGTGCCAGCTGTTGGCATTCCTCTTACAATGAGCAGTTCTTC. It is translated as CASCWHSSYNEQFF.

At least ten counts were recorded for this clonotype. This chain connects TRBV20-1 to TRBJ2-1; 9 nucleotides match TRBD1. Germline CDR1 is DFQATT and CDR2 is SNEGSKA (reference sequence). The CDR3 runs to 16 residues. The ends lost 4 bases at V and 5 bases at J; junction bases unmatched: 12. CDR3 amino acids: CSATDPPGQGNNEQFF. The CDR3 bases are TGCAGTGCTACCGACCCACCGGGACAGGGTAACAATGAGCAGTTCTTC.

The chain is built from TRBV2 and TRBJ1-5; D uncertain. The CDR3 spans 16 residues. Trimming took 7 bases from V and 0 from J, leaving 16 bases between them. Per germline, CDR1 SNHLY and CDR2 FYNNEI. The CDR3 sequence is CASNVRAVYSNQPQHF. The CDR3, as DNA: TGTGCCAGCAACGTGAGGGCAGTGTATAGCAATCAGCCCCAGCATTTT.